This is a list of T cell receptor beta chains from one sample in a study of T cell changes during pregnancy in multiple sclerosis. TCRdb's table, derived via immunoSEQ multiplex PCR, lists solely in-frame clones and lacks some. Among approximately 44,000 clones listed, roughly 90% were seen once. The sample was CD4+ T cells from peripheral blood mononuclear cells, taken before pregnancy. The receptors originated from a female donor with multiple sclerosis, enrolled in a pregnancy study. Both conserved end residues are part of each CDR3.

>TRBV15|TRBJ2-3
CATSRGGSTDTQYF
>TRBV4-1|TRBJ1-4
CASGFRQINEKLFF
>TRBV16|TRBJ1-3
CASSQSSSGNTIYF
>TRBV4-1|TRBJ2-1
CASSQEGGRTHNEQFF
>TRBV7-2|TRBJ2-6
CASSSSGGAGANVLTF
>TRBV20-1|TRBJ2-5
CSVDIQETQYF
>TRBV5-1|TRBJ2-2
CASSLLAGELFF
>TRBV6-1|TRBJ2-1
CASSETSGRSNEQFF
>TRBV5-8|TRBJ2-7
CASSSGTSGGSYEQYF
>TRBV19|TRBJ1-5
CASSYRGRPDQPQHF
>TRBV5-1|TRBJ2-2
CASSPTGEVAGELFF
>TRBV19|TRBJ1-1
CASSIQGTAFF
>TRBV9|TRBJ2-1
CASSVVSGNEQFF
>TRBV7-9|TRBJ2-7
CASSLEGKGGAYF
>TRBV7-2|TRBJ2-1
CASSPGQLEQFF
>TRBV5-4|TRBJ1-6
CASSPGVSNSPLHF
>TRBV10-3|TRBJ1-4
CAISESADSGKKLFF
>TRBV6-5|TRBJ1-2
CASSYSSTYGYTF
>TRBV27|TRBJ2-7
CASSLGQGRGYEQYF
>TRBV20-1|TRBJ2-3
CSARSLAEGSF
>TRBV5-1|TRBJ2-7
CASSLYWDRAYEQYF
>TRBV18|TRBJ1-2
CASSPIDRVDGYTF
>TRBV19|TRBJ1-1
CASSSDRTYTEAFF
>TRBV5-4|TRBJ1-2
CASSSPWDRGRRSPGYTF
>TRBV7-2|TRBJ1-2
CASSLAPDRADGYTF
>TRBV7-9|TRBJ1-6
CASSLMTENSPLHF
>TRBV7-2|TRBJ1-2
CASSPDRVYGYTF
>TRBV6-1|TRBJ1-5
CASSSAGWDQPQHF
>TRBV5-1|TRBJ1-1
CASSLQGSQNTEAFF
>TRBV5-1|TRBJ2-7
CASSLGPLAGGVEQYF